The rows below give T cell receptor beta chains drawn from one sample of a study of T cell responses to AZD1222 COVID-19 vaccine. TCRdb's copy holds only in-frame clones and misses some; the assay was immunoSEQ multiplex PCR. The sample yields around 96,000 clones, roughly 84% seen once. The sample was peripheral blood, taken 28 days after the second AZD1222 dose. The receptors derive from an adult who received the AZD1222 COVID-19 vaccine. CDR3s include the opening cysteine and the closing phenylalanine or tryptophan. A D gene is named only where the DNA matches it firmly. A clone size is listed for some rows: how often the clone was seen (once, few, many), or a class if it is expanded.

>TRBV4-1|TRBJ1-5|few|NA
TGCGCCAGCAGCCAAGATGGCGTAGGAGGATTGGACAATCAGCCCCAGCATTTT
CASSQDGVGGLDNQPQHF
>TRBV6-2/TRBV6-3|TRBJ2-3|NA|TRBD2
TGTGCCAGCAGTTACGAGGCGGGAGGGGCAGATACGCAGTATTTT
CASSYEAGGADTQYF
>TRBV28|TRBJ2-2|NA|NA
TGTGCGAGCAATGGGGGGCCCTTGAGCACCGGGGAGCTGTTTTTT
CASNGGPLSTGELFF
>TRBV3-1/TRBV3-2|TRBJ1-1|NA|NA
TGTGCCAGCAGCCAACGACCGAACACTGAAGCTTTCTTT
CASSQRPNTEAFF
>TRBV30|TRBJ1-2|NA|NA
TGTGCCTGGAGTGTGGGGTATGGCTACACCTTC
CAWSVGYGYTF
>TRBV2|TRBJ2-3|NA|NA
TGTGCCAGCACCATAACCCTAGGAGATACGCAGTATTTT
CASTITLGDTQYF
>TRBV28|TRBJ1-1|few|NA
TGTGCCAGCAGCCCCCCGGGCAGGGGTCTAGGGTCCCCTGAAGCTTTCTTT
CASSPPGRGLGSPEAFF
>TRBV28|TRBJ1-1|NA|NA
TGTGCCAGCACCCCTCTTGTGGACACTGAAGCTTTCTTT
CASTPLVDTEAFF
>TRBV4-2|TRBJ2-7|NA|NA
TGTGCCAGCAGCCAAGATCTAGCCAACTACGAGCAGTACTTC
CASSQDLANYEQYF
>TRBV5-1|TRBJ1-6|NA|TRBD1
TGCGCCAGCAGCTTGGCCTTGACAGGGCCGGAGTCACCCCTCCACTTT
CASSLALTGPESPLHF
>TRBV7-9|TRBJ2-5|NA|NA
TGTGCCAGCAGCTTACCCTCTGACCGGGTATTCGAGGAGACCCAGTACTTC
CASSLPSDRVFEETQYF
>TRBV7-2|TRBJ2-7|few|NA
TGTGCCAGCAGCCCCCTGGGACAATACGAGCAGTACTTC
CASSPLGQYEQYF
>TRBV28|TRBJ2-7|NA|NA
TGTGCCAGCAGTCCCGGAGCGGCGGCCCGCTACGAGCAGTACTTC
CASSPGAAARYEQYF
>TRBV14|TRBJ1-6|NA|NA
TGTGCCAGCAGCCAGGGCAGGGAGGTATCCCTCCACTTT
CASSQGREVSLHF
>TRBV2|TRBJ2-1|NA|NA
TGTGCCAGCGCCACAGGTGTAACTTCGGGAGATGAGCAGTTCTTC
CASATGVTSGDEQFF
>TRBV4-1|TRBJ1-2|NA|NA
TGCGCCAGCAGCCAAGTCGGGACAATCCGAGCTGGCTACACCTTC
CASSQVGTIRAGYTF
>TRBV5-4|TRBJ1-4|NA|TRBD1
TGTGCCAGCAGCTTTTCGGGCAGGGGGCAGGAAAAACTGTTTTTT
CASSFSGRGQEKLFF
>TRBV11-2|TRBJ2-3|NA|TRBD2
TGTGCCAGCAGCTTAGGGGCGCTAGCGGGACTCACAGATACGCAGTATTTT
CASSLGALAGLTDTQYF
>TRBV7-7|TRBJ2-1|NA|TRBD2
TGTGCTAGCAGCTCGCGTTGGGAGGGCCGGGGTGAGCAGTTCTTC
CASSSRWEGRGEQFF
>TRBV9|TRBJ1-2|NA|NA
TGTGCCAGCAGCGTAGTTCTCGATCTAAATTATGGCTACACCTTC
CASSVVLDLNYGYTF
>TRBV24-1|TRBJ2-1|NA|TRBD2
TGTGCCACCAGTGACCCGACTAGCGTCAATGAGCAGTTCTTC
CATSDPTSVNEQFF
>TRBV6-5|TRBJ2-2|few|NA
TGTGCCAGCAGTTCCCCAGGAGGTGTCACCGGGGAGCTGTTTTTT
CASSSPGGVTGELFF
>TRBV5-4|TRBJ2-2|NA|NA
TGTGCCAGCAGCTTAGTGCGGTCGAACACCGGGGAGCTGTTTTTT
CASSLVRSNTGELFF
>TRBV3-1/TRBV3-2|TRBJ2-7|NA|TRBD1
TGTGCCAGCAGCTCCTCCGGGACAGGGGGCAACGAGCAGTACTTC
CASSSSGTGGNEQYF
>TRBV6-5|TRBJ2-7|NA|NA
TGTGCCCGACCCGTGGGACAAGCCTACGAGCAGTACTTC
CARPVGQAYEQYF
>TRBV5-6|TRBJ1-2|NA|NA
TGTGCCAGCAGTTCATACCGTTACGACGGTCCCCCGGGCTACACCTTC
CASSSYRYDGPPGYTF
>TRBV21-1|TRBJ2-7|NA|NA
TGTGCCTCCTCCCAGACCAGCACCGAGCAGTACTTC
CASSQTSTEQYF
>TRBV24-1|TRBJ2-7|NA|NA
TGTGCCACCAGTGATGGAGGGGCGAACTACGAGCAGTACTTC
CATSDGGANYEQYF
>TRBV6-2/TRBV6-3|TRBJ2-5|NA|NA
TGTGCCAGCAGTTATGATGAACGCGAGACCCAGTACTTC
CASSYDERETQYF
>TRBV7-9|TRBJ2-3|once|TRBD1
TGTGCCAGCAGGCCGGGACAGAACACAGATACGCAGTATTTT
CASRPGQNTDTQYF
>TRBV5-4|TRBJ1-1|NA|NA
TGTGCCAGCAGCTTGGCGACAGTGAACACTGAAGCTTTCTTT
CASSLATVNTEAFF
>TRBV28|TRBJ2-7|NA|TRBD2
TGTGCCAGCAGTTTGGGACTAGCGGGAGCTTACGAGCAGTACTTC
CASSLGLAGAYEQYF
>TRBV5-4|TRBJ1-5|NA|TRBD1
TGTGCCAGCAGCCCTGGGACAGGGGAGGATCAGCCCCAGCATTTT
CASSPGTGEDQPQHF
>TRBV28|TRBJ2-2|once|NA
TGTGCCAGCAGTTTGCCGGCCCCCGGGGGAGACATCGCGAACACCGGGGAGCTGTTTTTT
CASSLPAPGGDIANTGELFF
>TRBV5-1|TRBJ2-7|NA|NA
TGCGCCAGCAGCTTGAGTAGGACCCAGGGGTGGGAGCAGTACTTC
CASSLSRTQGWEQYF
>TRBV18|TRBJ2-5|NA|TRBD1
TGTGCCAGCTCACCCAGGACAGGGAGTTTTGAGACCCAGTACTTC
CASSPRTGSFETQYF